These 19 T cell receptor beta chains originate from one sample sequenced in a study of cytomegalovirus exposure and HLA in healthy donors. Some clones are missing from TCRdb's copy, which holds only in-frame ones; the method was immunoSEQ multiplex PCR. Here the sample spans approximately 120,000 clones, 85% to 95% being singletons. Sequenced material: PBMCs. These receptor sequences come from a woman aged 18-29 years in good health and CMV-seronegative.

CDR3 sequence: CASFQDRDTEAFF. The DNA of the CDR3 is TGCGCCAGCTTCCAGGACAGGGACACTGAAGCTTTCTTT. The gene calls are TRBV5-1 and TRBJ1-1; 8 bases are shared with TRBD1. V trimming: 7 bases; J trimming: 3 bases; junction bases outside the gene matches: 5. This CDR3 spans 13 amino acids. Germline V CDR1 and CDR2: SGHRS, YFSETQ. Filled out from reference TRBV5-1 and TRBJ1-1, the complete variable domain reads KAGVTQTPRYLIKTRGQQVTLSCSPISGHRSVSWYQQTPGQGLQFLFEYFSETQRNKGNFPGRFSGRQFSNSRSEMNVSTLELGDSALYLCASFQDRDTEAFFGQGTRLTVV.

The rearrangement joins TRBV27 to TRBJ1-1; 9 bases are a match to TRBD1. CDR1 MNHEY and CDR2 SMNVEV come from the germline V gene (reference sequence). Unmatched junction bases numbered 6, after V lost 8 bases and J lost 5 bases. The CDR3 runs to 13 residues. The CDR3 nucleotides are TGTGCCAGCCTGGGACAGGGTCAGACTGAAGCTTTCTTT. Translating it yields CASLGQGQTEAFF.

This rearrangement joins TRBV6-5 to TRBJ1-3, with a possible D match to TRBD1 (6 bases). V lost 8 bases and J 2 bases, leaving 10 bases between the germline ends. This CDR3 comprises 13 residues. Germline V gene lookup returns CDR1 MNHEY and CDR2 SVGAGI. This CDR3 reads CASGTTTGNTIYF. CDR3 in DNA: TGTGCCAGCGGGACAACTACTGGAAACACCATATATTTT.

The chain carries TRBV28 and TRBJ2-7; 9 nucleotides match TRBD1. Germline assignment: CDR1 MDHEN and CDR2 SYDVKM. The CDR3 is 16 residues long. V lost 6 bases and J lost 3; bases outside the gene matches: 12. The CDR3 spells CASRVSGQGKGYEQYF. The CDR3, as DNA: TGTGCCAGCAGAGTTTCGGGACAGGGAAAAGGCTACGAGCAGTACTTC.

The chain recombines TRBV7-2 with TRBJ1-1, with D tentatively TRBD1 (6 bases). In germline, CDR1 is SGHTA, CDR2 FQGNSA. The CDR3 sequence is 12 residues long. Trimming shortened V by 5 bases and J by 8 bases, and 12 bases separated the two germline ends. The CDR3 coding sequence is TGTGCCAGCAGCCCAGGGGTGGGGGAAGCTTTCTTT. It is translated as CASSPGVGEAFF.

The CDR3 is CSAKDREQNEKLFF. The DNA of the CDR3 is TGCAGCGCCAAGGACAGGGAACAGAATGAAAAACTGTTTTTT. The V gene is TRBV29-1, the J gene TRBJ1-4; 8 nucleotides align to TRBD1. J was trimmed by 5 bases and V by 7 bases; bases with no gene match: 9. This CDR3 comprises 14 residues. Germline lookup yields CDR1 SQVTM and CDR2 ANQGSEA.

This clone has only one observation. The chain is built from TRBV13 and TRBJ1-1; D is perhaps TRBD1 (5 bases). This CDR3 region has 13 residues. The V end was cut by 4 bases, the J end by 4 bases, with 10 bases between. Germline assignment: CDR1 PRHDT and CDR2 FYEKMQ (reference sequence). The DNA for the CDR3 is TGTGCCAGCAGCTCCCGGGGGAGCACTGAAGCTTTCTTT. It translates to CASSSRGSTEAFF.

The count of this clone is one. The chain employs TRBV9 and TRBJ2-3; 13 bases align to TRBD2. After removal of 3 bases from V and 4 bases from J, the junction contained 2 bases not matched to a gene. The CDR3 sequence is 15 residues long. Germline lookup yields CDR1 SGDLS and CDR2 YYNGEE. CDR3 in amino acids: CASSAGLAGADTQYF. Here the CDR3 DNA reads TGTGCCAGCAGCGCAGGACTAGCGGGGGCAGATACGCAGTATTTT.

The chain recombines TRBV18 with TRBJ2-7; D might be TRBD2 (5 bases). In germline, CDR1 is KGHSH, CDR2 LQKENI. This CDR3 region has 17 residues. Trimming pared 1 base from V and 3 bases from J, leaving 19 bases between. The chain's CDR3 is CASSPQGRDGLGYEQYF. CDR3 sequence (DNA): TGTGCCAGCTCACCACAAGGACGGGATGGGTTAGGCTACGAGCAGTACTTC.

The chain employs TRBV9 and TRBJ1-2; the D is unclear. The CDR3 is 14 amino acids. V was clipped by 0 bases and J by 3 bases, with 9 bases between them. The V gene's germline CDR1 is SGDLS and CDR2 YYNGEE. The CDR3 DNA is TGTGCCAGCAGCGTAGCTGATTCGGACTATGGCTACACCTTC. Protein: CASSVADSDYGYTF.

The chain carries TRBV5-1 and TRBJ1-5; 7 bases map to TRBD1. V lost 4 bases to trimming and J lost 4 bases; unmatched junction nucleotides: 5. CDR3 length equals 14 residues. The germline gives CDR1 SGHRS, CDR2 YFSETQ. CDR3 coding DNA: TGCGCCAGCAGCGTGGGGGGACAGAATCAGCCCCAGCATTTT. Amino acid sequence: CASSVGGQNQPQHF.

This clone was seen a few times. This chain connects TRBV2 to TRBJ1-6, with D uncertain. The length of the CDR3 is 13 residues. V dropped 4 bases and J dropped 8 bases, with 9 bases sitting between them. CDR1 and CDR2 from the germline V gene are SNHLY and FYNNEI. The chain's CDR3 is CASSGGRDSPLHF. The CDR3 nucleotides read TGTGCCAGCAGTGGCGGTCGGGATTCACCCCTCCACTTT.

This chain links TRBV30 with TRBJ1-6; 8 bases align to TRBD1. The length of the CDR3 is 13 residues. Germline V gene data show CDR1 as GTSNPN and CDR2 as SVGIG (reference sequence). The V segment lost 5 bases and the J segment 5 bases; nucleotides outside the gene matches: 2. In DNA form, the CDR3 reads TGTGCCTGGCGGGGACAGGATAATTCACCCCTCCACTTT. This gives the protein CAWRGQDNSPLHF. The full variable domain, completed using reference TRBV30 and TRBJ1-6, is SQTIHQWPATLVQPVGSPLSLECTVEGTSNPNLYWYRQAAGRGLQLLFYSVGIGQISSEVPQNLSASRPQDRQFILSSKKLLLSDSGFYLCAWRGQDNSPLHFGNGTRLTVT.

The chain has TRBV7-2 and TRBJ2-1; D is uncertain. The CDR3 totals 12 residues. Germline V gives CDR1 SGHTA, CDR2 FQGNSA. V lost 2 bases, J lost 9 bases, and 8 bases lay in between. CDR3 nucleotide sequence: TGTGCCAGCAGCTTAACGTCGAGTGAGCAGTTCTTC. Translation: CASSLTSSEQFF.

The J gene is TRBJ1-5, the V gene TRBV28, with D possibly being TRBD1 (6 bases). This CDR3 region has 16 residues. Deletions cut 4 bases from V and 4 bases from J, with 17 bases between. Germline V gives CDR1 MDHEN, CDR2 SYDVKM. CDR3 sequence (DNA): TGTGCCAGCAGTTCCCCGGACAGCATTCGTAATCAGCCCCAGCATTTT. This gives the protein CASSSPDSIRNQPQHF. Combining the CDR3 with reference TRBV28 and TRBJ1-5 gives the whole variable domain DVKVTQSSRYLVKRTGEKVFLECVQDMDHENMFWYRQDPGLGLRLIYFSYDVKMKEKGDIPEGYSVSREKKERFSLILESASTNQTSMYLCASSSPDSIRNQPQHFGDGTRLSIL.

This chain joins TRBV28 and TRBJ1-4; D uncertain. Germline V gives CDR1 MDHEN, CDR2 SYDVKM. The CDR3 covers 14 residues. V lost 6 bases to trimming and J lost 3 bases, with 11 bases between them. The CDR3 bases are TGTGCCAGCAGACCGGTGCGAGCTAATGAAAAACTGTTTTTT. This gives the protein CASRPVRANEKLFF.

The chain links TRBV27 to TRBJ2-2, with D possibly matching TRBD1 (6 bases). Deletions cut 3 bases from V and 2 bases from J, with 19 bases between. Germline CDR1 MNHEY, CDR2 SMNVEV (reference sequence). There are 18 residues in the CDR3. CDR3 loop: CASSFSYRAPINTGELFF. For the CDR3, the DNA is TGTGCCAGCAGTTTCTCTTACAGGGCCCCTATAAACACCGGGGAGCTGTTTTTT.

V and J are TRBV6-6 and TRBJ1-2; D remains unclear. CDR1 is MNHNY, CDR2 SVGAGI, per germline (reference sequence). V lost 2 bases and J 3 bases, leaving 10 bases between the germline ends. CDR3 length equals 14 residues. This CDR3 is CASSYGQDDYGYTF. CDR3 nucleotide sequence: TGTGCCAGCAGTTACGGCCAGGATGACTATGGCTACACCTTC.

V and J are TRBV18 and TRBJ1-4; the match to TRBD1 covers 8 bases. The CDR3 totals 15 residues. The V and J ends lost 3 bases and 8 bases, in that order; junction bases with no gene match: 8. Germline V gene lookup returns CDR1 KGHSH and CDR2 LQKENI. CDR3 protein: CASSPPGQEGEKLFF. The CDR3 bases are TGTGCCAGCTCACCTCCGGGACAGGAAGGAGAAAAACTGTTTTTT. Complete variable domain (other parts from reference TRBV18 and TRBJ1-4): NAGVMQNPRHLVRRRGQEARLRCSPMKGHSHVYWYRQLPEEGLKFMVYLQKENIIDESGMPKERFSAEFPKEGPSILRIQQVVRGDSAAYFCASSPPGQEGEKLFFGSGTQLSVL.